The 26 T cell receptor beta chains listed next were all sequenced from one sample in a study of control samples from healthy donors and cancer patients. Profiled with immunoSEQ multiplex PCR; TCRdb holds only in-frame clones, not every one. Seen in this sample are under 200,000 clones; the ten most common clones hold roughly 2.2%. Sequencing was carried out using blood. The receptors here all came from a woman in her 30s in good health.

The chain joins TRBV7-8 to TRBJ2-7; D is unclear. The V end was cut by 2 bases, the J end by 2 bases, with 10 bases between. CDR1 SGHVS and CDR2 FQNEAQ come from the germline V gene. This CDR3 has 14 residues. This CDR3 reads CASSLLGNTYEQYF. Written as DNA, the CDR3 is TGTGCCAGCAGCTTACTGGGAAACACCTACGAGCAGTACTTC.

The CDR3 DNA reads as TGTGCCAGCAGTGAATCCGGGACAGGTCTGATTTGGCGTGAAAAACTGTTTTTT. This sequence encodes CASSESGTGLIWREKLFF. The chain carries TRBV25-1 and TRBJ1-4; 8 bases line up with TRBD1. The junction had 14 bases not matched to a gene; V was cut back by 1 base and J by 7 bases. From germline, CDR1 is MGHDK and CDR2 SYGVNS. CDR3 length: 18 amino acids.

The rearrangement joins TRBV19 to TRBJ2-1; 9 bases line up with TRBD2. The germline CDR1 and CDR2 sequences are LNHDA and SQIVND (reference sequence). CDR3 length: 15 amino acids. J gave up 4 bases and V 4 bases, and 5 bases lay outside the gene matches. CDR3 sequence (DNA): TGTGCCAGTAGTAGCGGGGGGGCCGATTACAATGAGCAGTTCTTC. It encodes CASSSGGADYNEQFF. The whole variable domain, filled in from reference TRBV19 and TRBJ2-1, reads DGGITQSPKYLFRKEGQNVTLSCEQNLNHDAMYWYRQDPGQGLRLIYYSQIVNDFQKGDIAEGYSVSREKKESFPLTVTSAQKNPTAFYLCASSSGGADYNEQFFGPGTRLTVL.

The chain joins TRBV11-1 to TRBJ2-4; D is unresolved. Deletions cut 6 bases from V and 11 bases from J, with 20 bases between. CDR1 and CDR2 (germline): SGHAT, FQDESV (reference sequence). The CDR3 totals 14 residues. CDR3 in amino acids: CASRDLGRASFQYF. As DNA, the CDR3 is TGTGCCAGCAGAGATCTCGGTCGCGCCTCTTTTCAGTACTTC. Drawing the rest from reference TRBV11-1 and TRBJ2-4, the complete variable domain is EAEVAQSPRYKITEKSQAVAFWCDPISGHATLYWYRQILGQGPELLVQFQDESVVDDSQLPKDRFSAERLKGVDSTLKIQPAELGDSAMYLCASRDLGRASFQYFGAGTRLSVL.

About this clone itself: The sample carries other DNA sequences with the same CDR3. V gene TRBV18 combines with J gene TRBJ1-3, with D maybe TRBD1 (5 bases). This CDR3 is built from 14 residues. CDR1 KGHSH and CDR2 LQKENI come from the germline V gene. Trimming shortened V by 6 bases and J by 2 bases, and 11 bases separated the two germline ends. The CDR3 coding sequence is TGTGCCAGCTCCCCCGGAGGGGCTGGAAACACCATATATTTT. This sequence encodes CASSPGGAGNTIYF.

V is TRBV28 and J is TRBJ1-5; TRBD1 matches at 10 bases. This CDR3 contains 15 residues. V lost 6 bases, J lost 6 bases, and 8 bases stayed unmatched. Germline assignment: CDR1 MDHEN and CDR2 SYDVKM. CDR3 sequence (DNA): TGTGCCAGCAGGAGTGGGGGACAGGGGAGTCAGCCCCAGCATTTT. Translated, it gives CASRSGGQGSQPQHF.

The chain joins TRBV10-3 to TRBJ2-5, with TRBD2 matching over 9 bases. The CDR3 contains 15 residues. The V and J ends lost 2 bases and 4 bases, in that order; junction bases with no gene match: 5. Germline V CDR1 and CDR2: ENHRY, SYGVKD. The CDR3 nucleotides read TGTGCCATCAGTGAGGCTAGCGGGGTTGGAGAGACCCAGTACTTC. Translation: CAISEASGVGETQYF.

This rearrangement joins TRBV7-6 to TRBJ2-5; D gene uncertain. The germline V and J ends were trimmed by 5 bases and 3 bases, with 7 bases remaining between them. The CDR3 contains 12 residues. The germline gives CDR1 SGHVS, CDR2 FNYEAQ. CDR3 loop: CASSPSKETQYF. CDR3 bases: TGTGCCAGCAGCCCATCGAAAGAGACCCAGTACTTC. Based on the CDR3 plus reference TRBV7-6 and TRBJ2-5, the full variable domain is GAGVSQSPRYKVTKRGQDVALRCDPISGHVSLYWYRQALGQGPEFLTYFNYEAQQDKSGLPNDRFSAERPEGSISTLTIQRTEQRDSAMYRCASSPSKETQYFGPGTRLLVL.

The CDR3 sequence: CASQRLGTSTDTQYF. CDR3 in DNA: TGTGCCTCCCAACGGCTCGGTACTAGCACAGATACGCAGTATTTT. V is TRBV4-2 and J is TRBJ2-3; D unclear. The CDR3 is 15 residues long. In germline, CDR1 is LGHNA, CDR2 YNFKEQ. The germline V and J ends were trimmed by 11 bases and 0 bases, with 18 bases remaining between them.

V and J are TRBV4-2 and TRBJ2-7; D possibly corresponds to TRBD1 (6 bases). V lost 2 bases and J 0 bases, leaving 17 bases between the germline ends. Looked up from germline, CDR1 is LGHNA and CDR2 is YNFKEQ. The CDR3 is 17 residues long. For the CDR3, the DNA is TGTGCCAGCAGCCAAATGACCGGGACATCCGTCTCCTACGAGCAGTACTTC. This gives the protein CASSQMTGTSVSYEQYF.

The V gene is TRBV28, the J gene TRBJ1-5, with 9 bases identical to TRBD1. From germline, CDR1 is MDHEN and CDR2 SYDVKM. With 10 bases clipped from V and 4 bases from J, the junction kept 20 bases outside the gene matches. The CDR3 covers 18 residues. CDR3 nucleotides: TGTGCCACCCAAGGGGATAAACAGGGGGCCAGAAAAAATCAGCCCCAGCATTTT. Protein: CATQGDKQGARKNQPQHF.

The chain carries TRBV4-1 and TRBJ2-3, with a possible D match to TRBD1 (6 bases). CDR3 size: 15 residues. With 1 base removed from V and 3 bases from J, the gap between germline ends came to 11 bases. Germline V gene lookup returns CDR1 MGHRA and CDR2 YSYEKL. The CDR3 loop is CASSQGTVGTDTQYF. As DNA, the CDR3 is TGCGCCAGCAGCCAAGGGACAGTCGGGACAGATACGCAGTATTTT.

The rearrangement links TRBV6-5 to TRBJ1-2; D is possibly TRBD1 (5 bases). Between the trimmed V and J ends, which lost 7 bases and 0 bases, there was a span of 15 bases. CDR3 length: 15 amino acids. Germline V gives CDR1 MNHEY, CDR2 SVGAGI. The CDR3, as DNA: TGTGCCAGCACCGACACCGGGACGACTAACTATGGCTACACCTTC. Translation: CASTDTGTTNYGYTF.

This chain uses TRBV7-6 with TRBJ2-2; 9 nucleotides match TRBD2. Per germline, CDR1 SGHVS and CDR2 FNYEAQ. This CDR3 region has 15 residues. V was pared by 2 bases and J by 9 bases, with 7 bases of the junction left unmatched. The CDR3 DNA sequence: TGTGCCAGCAGCTTATTTAGCGGGGGTGTCAGGGAGCTGTTTTTT. It is translated as CASSLFSGGVRELFF.

This chain joins TRBV11-2 and TRBJ1-4; no clear D gene. CDR1 is SGHAT, CDR2 FQNNGV, per germline. V dropped 6 bases and J dropped 0 bases, with 8 bases sitting between them. The CDR3 contains 14 residues. The DNA for the CDR3 is TGTGCCAGCAGACTAGCTGCAACTAATGAAAAACTGTTTTTT. Amino acid sequence: CASRLAATNEKLFF.

This chain joins TRBV11-2 and TRBJ2-3, with TRBD2 matching 7 bases. The CDR3 consists of 16 residues. Germline V gene lookup returns CDR1 SGHAT and CDR2 FQNNGV. Trimming at V came to 2 bases and at J to 1 base, leaving 6 bases not matched to a gene. CDR3 region: CASSLHRRGGTDTQYF. CDR3 DNA sequence: TGTGCCAGCAGCTTACATAGACGGGGGGGCACAGATACGCAGTATTTT.

For the CDR3, the DNA is TGTGCCAGCAGTTACTTAAGAGGATTTGGACAGAACTATGGCTACACCTTC. Translating it yields CASSYLRGFGQNYGYTF. The V call is TRBV6-2 or TRBV6-3, the J call TRBJ1-2; possible D gene TRBD1, 6 bases. This CDR3 has 17 residues. Germline lookup yields CDR1 MNHEY and CDR2 SVGEGT. The V and J ends lost 1 base and 2 bases respectively, with 17 bases between them.

The CDR3 nucleotides read TGCGCCAGCAGCTGGGGTACTGAAGCTTTCTTT. Protein sequence: CASSWGTEAFF. The chain uses TRBV5-1 and TRBJ1-1, with D unclear. The CDR3 spans 11 residues. Germline V gives CDR1 SGHRS, CDR2 YFSETQ. The germline V and J ends were trimmed by 3 bases and 5 bases, with 5 bases remaining between them.

In the case of this clone: Its ends do not fully match the called genes, so a read error is possible. The V and J genes are TRBV18 and TRBJ2-1, with a weak D call TRBD1 (5 bases). The V gene's germline CDR1 is KGHSH and CDR2 LQKENI. The CDR3 is 16 amino acids. CDR3 loop: CASSPPQGRSYNEQFF. DNA for the CDR3: TGTGCCAGCTCCCCACCCCAGGGCAGGTCCTACAATGAGCAGTTCTTC.

This chain joins TRBV5-8 and TRBJ2-1; no clear D gene. V lost 4 bases, J lost 9 bases, and 17 bases lay in between. CDR1 SGHTS and CDR2 YDEGEE come from the germline V gene. The CDR3 runs to 14 residues. CDR3 DNA sequence: TGTGCCAGCAGCCTTGTGAGGAGCCGAGGTGAGCAGTTCTTC. Translation: CASSLVRSRGEQFF.

The chain couples TRBV7-9 to TRBJ1-1; no clear D gene. The length of the CDR3 is 12 residues. The germline V and J ends were trimmed by 5 bases and 3 bases, with 7 bases remaining between them. Germline assignment: CDR1 SEHNR and CDR2 FQNEAQ (reference sequence). CDR3 sequence: CASSEGDTEAFF. In DNA, the CDR3 is TGTGCCAGCAGCGAGGGCGACACTGAAGCTTTCTTT. Looking up the rest from reference TRBV7-9 and TRBJ1-1 gives the full variable domain: DTGVSQNPRHKITKRGQNVTFRCDPISEHNRLYWYRQTLGQGPEFLTYFQNEAQLEKSRLLSDRFSAERPKGSFSTLEIQRTEQGDSAMYLCASSEGDTEAFFGQGTRLTVV.

V and J are TRBV28 and TRBJ2-6; possibly TRBD2 for D (5 bases). Looked up from germline, CDR1 is MDHEN and CDR2 is SYDVKM. This CDR3 has 18 amino acids. The germline V and J ends were trimmed by 2 bases and 0 bases, with 14 bases remaining between them. The CDR3 reads CASSLGRRRYSGANVLTF. CDR3 DNA: TGTGCCAGCAGTTTAGGGAGAAGAAGGTACTCTGGGGCCAACGTCCTGACTTTC.

This chain links TRBV4-3 with TRBJ1-2, with 10 positions matching TRBD1. This CDR3 contains 15 residues. J was trimmed by 4 bases and V by 5 bases; bases with no gene match: 7. From germline, CDR1 is LGHNA and CDR2 YSLEER. This chain's CDR3 is CASSSRWTGGYGYTF. As DNA, the CDR3 is TGCGCCAGCAGCTCACGATGGACAGGGGGCTATGGCTACACCTTC.

The genes are TRBV10-3 and TRBJ1-3; D is unclear. The CDR3 contains 13 residues. Trimming shortened V by 0 bases and J by 8 bases, and 8 bases separated the two germline ends. Germline lookup yields CDR1 ENHRY and CDR2 SYGVKD. The CDR3 sequence is CAISESDIHTIYF. DNA for the CDR3: TGTGCCATCAGTGAGTCAGACATCCACACCATATATTTT.

The chain couples TRBV27 to TRBJ2-7; unclear D gene. The CDR3 length is 13 residues. The ends were cut back, 5 bases at V and 4 bases at J, with 12 bases in the middle. Germline CDR1 MNHEY, CDR2 SMNVEV (reference sequence). The CDR3 sequence: CASSQTPGYEQYF. Here the CDR3 DNA reads TGTGCCAGCAGTCAGACGCCCGGGTACGAGCAGTACTTC.

The chain combines TRBV27 with TRBJ1-3, with D unclear. Germline V gene sequence: CDR1 MNHEY, CDR2 SMNVEV (reference sequence). Trimming took off 5 bases at V and 0 bases at J, with 5 bases between the two ends. This CDR3 is 13 amino acids long. CDR3 sequence reads: CASSPLSGNTIYF. The CDR3 coding sequence is TGTGCCAGCAGTCCCCTCTCTGGAAACACCATATATTTT.